This T cell receptor (beta chain) was found in a study of glioma-infiltrating T cells after dendritic cell vaccination. Turning to the study itself: Between about 2002 and 2012, patients got autologous tumor lysate-pulsed dendritic cell vaccines. Dendritic cells derived from monocytes and pulsed with autologous tumor lysate formed the vaccine.

The germline gives CDR1 MNHEY, CDR2 SVGAGI. The CDR3 totals 16 residues. The trim removed 2 bases at V and 4 bases at J, leaving 10 bases unmatched. No glioblastoma patient carried an isocitrate dehydrogenase mutation. Amplification used 60 V beta primers and 13 J beta primers. Sequencing was performed with immunoSEQ multiplex PCR; in TCRdb, only in-frame clones are kept and a portion is missing. The sample shows some 87,000 clones, more than 75% of them seen only once. This rearrangement joins TRBV6-5 to TRBJ2-7; 8 bases are shared with TRBD1. This receptor was identified in a human donor with glioblastoma. The sample here was blood, taken before dendritic cell vaccination. The CDR3 spells CASSYAGTGLGYEQYF. The CDR3 region has the DNA TGTGCCAGCAGTTACGCCGGGACAGGATTGGGGTACGAGCAGTACTTC.